The 21 T cell receptor beta chains listed next were all sequenced from one sample in a study of beta chain features in type 1 diabetes. Sequencing targeted expressed TCRB transcripts, as all isolated RNA had been reverse transcribed. Repertoires were generated with immunoSEQ multiplex PCR, while TCRdb's copy carries only in-frame clones and drops some. This sample carries under 250,000 clones, roughly an eighth of them seen once, and the ten largest clones take about 0.026%. Sequencing input: naive CD4+ T cells from blood. The receptors shown here come from a woman between 40 and 55 years old in good health.

This clone has only a few counts. V is TRBV5-4 and J is TRBJ2-3; unclear D gene. There are 12 residues in the CDR3. V lost 4 bases and J lost 6, with 9 bases in between. From germline, CDR1 is SGHNT and CDR2 YYREEE (reference sequence). CDR3: CASSVRWDTQYF. CDR3 nucleotides: TGTGCCAGCAGCGTGCGATGGGATACGCAGTATTTT.

V is TRBV7-2 and J is TRBJ2-3, with D unclear. Deletions cut 5 bases from V and 4 bases from J, with 7 bases between. CDR1 and CDR2 from the germline V gene are SGHTA and FQGNSA. The CDR3 consists of 12 residues. CDR3 coding DNA: TGTGCCAGCAGCACGGTGGCAGATACGCAGTATTTT. Its protein is CASSTVADTQYF. Together with reference TRBV7-2 and TRBJ2-3, the CDR3 gives the full variable domain: GAGVSQSPSNKVTEKGKDVELRCDPISGHTALYWYRQSLGQGLEFLIYFQGNSAPDKSGLPSDRFSAERTGGSVSTLTIQRTQQEDSAVYLCASSTVADTQYFGPGTRLTVL.

This chain connects TRBV27 to TRBJ1-1; no firm D call. The germline V gene encodes CDR1 MNHEY and CDR2 SMNVEV (reference sequence). The CDR3 runs 14 residues. V shed 4 bases and J shed 11 bases, with 20 bases lying between them. The CDR3 sequence: CASSSQDGRFRAFF. CDR3 sequence (DNA): TGTGCCAGCAGTTCCCAGGACGGGAGGTTTAGGGCTTTCTTT.

The chain couples TRBV11-2 to TRBJ1-2; D gene ambiguous. The CDR3 spans 15 residues. Trimming took off 0 bases at V and 5 bases at J, with 13 bases between the two ends. CDR1 and CDR2 (germline): SGHAT, FQNNGV. DNA for the CDR3: TGTGCCAGCAGCTTAGATTCGGGATACCGTTATGGCTACACCTTC. Its translation is CASSLDSGYRYGYTF.

The genes are TRBV5-1 and TRBJ2-3, with TRBD2 matching 9 bases. Germline-derived CDR1 and CDR2 are SGHRS and YFSETQ. The CDR3 runs 16 residues. V was clipped by 0 bases and J by 0 bases; unmatched bases: 2. The CDR3 protein is CASSLATSGSTDTQYF. As DNA, the CDR3 is TGCGCCAGCAGCTTGGCGACTAGCGGAAGCACAGATACGCAGTATTTT.

This clone was seen ten or more times. The chain carries TRBV5-4 and TRBJ2-5; possible D gene TRBD1, 5 bases. Germline V CDR1 and CDR2: SGHNT, YYREEE (reference sequence). V was cut by 4 bases and J by 4 bases, with 8 bases left in between. The CDR3 covers 12 residues. The CDR3: CASSPRGETQYF. Here the CDR3 DNA reads TGTGCCAGCAGCCCAAGGGGAGAGACCCAGTACTTC.

This clone was seen only once. The chain combines TRBV25-1 with TRBJ1-4, with D possibly matching TRBD1 (6 bases). Trimming stripped 1 base from V and 7 bases from J, with 13 bases between. The CDR3 has 15 amino acids. Germline CDR1 is MGHDK and CDR2 is SYGVNS. The CDR3: CASSESGGGGEKLFF. The CDR3 nucleotides are TGTGCCAGCAGTGAATCCGGGGGAGGGGGTGAAAAACTGTTTTTT. The full variable domain, with the rest looked up from reference TRBV25-1 and TRBJ1-4, is EADIYQTPRYLVIGTGKKITLECSQTMGHDKMYWYQQDPGMELHLIHYSYGVNSTEKGDLSSESTVSRIRTEHFPLTLESARPSHTSQYLCASSESGGGGEKLFFGSGTQLSVL.

This clone was picked up a small number of times. The genes are TRBV11-1 and TRBJ2-5; D might be TRBD1 (5 bases). This CDR3 is 13 amino acids long. Germline CDR1 reads SGHAT; CDR2 reads FQDESV (reference sequence). V was cut by 3 bases and J by 3 bases, with 8 bases left in between. This CDR3 is CASSLGPKETQYF. Here the CDR3 DNA reads TGTGCCAGCAGCTTGGGGCCCAAAGAGACCCAGTACTTC.

This clone has only a few counts. The chain links TRBV5-1 to TRBJ1-6, with TRBD1 matching over 7 bases. Germline-derived CDR1 and CDR2 are SGHRS and YFSETQ. This CDR3 has 17 amino acids. V shed 0 bases, J shed 7 bases, and the junction held 10 bases outside the gene matches. In DNA form, the CDR3 reads TGCGCCAGCAGCTTGGGGGGAACACAGGGGAGGAATTCACCCCTCCACTTT. Its protein product is CASSLGGTQGRNSPLHF.

This chain links TRBV7-6 with TRBJ2-5, with D possibly matching TRBD2 (6 bases). The germline V gene has CDR1 SGHVS and CDR2 FNYEAQ. CDR3 size: 17 residues. The V end was cut by 4 bases, the J end by 4 bases, with 22 bases between. CDR3 region: CASSSLRSEGLGETQYF. CDR3 coding DNA: TGTGCCAGCAGCTCCCTGCGGTCGGAGGGGTTGGGAGAGACCCAGTACTTC.

This clone was picked up a small number of times. The V and J genes are TRBV10-3 and TRBJ2-6; D uncertain. V was cut by 3 bases and J by 1 base, with 10 bases left in between. The germline V gene has CDR1 ENHRY and CDR2 SYGVKD. This CDR3 has 16 residues. The DNA for the CDR3 is TGTGCCATCAGTGAACCGACCAGGTCTGGGGCCAACGTCCTGACTTTC. Translated, it gives CAISEPTRSGANVLTF.

J is TRBJ2-5 and V is TRBV5-6, with a tentative D call TRBD2 (7 bases). The CDR3 is made up of 14 amino acids. Germline lookup yields CDR1 SGHDT and CDR2 YYEEEE. Trimming cost V 4 bases and J 5 bases, with 15 bases left between them. DNA of the CDR3: TGTGCCAGCAGCCTACGGACTAGGGGGGAGACCCAGTACTTC. This gives the protein CASSLRTRGETQYF.

This clone was picked up a small number of times. The V call is TRBV21-1, the J call TRBJ2-6; TRBD1, the D gene given by the table, was not confirmed from the DNA. TRBV21-1 is marked as a pseudogene. The CDR3 runs 16 residues. CDR3 loop: CASGSTGHSGANVLTF. CDR3 nucleotide sequence: TGTGCCAGCGGATCAACAGGTCACTCTGGGGCCAACGTCCTGACTTTC.

V and J are TRBV5-1 and TRBJ2-7, with TRBD1 as a possible D gene (5 bases). The germline V and J ends were trimmed by 0 bases and 3 bases, with 7 bases remaining between them. Germline V gene lookup returns CDR1 SGHRS and CDR2 YFSETQ. CDR3 length: 13 residues. The CDR3 is CASSLDRIYEQYF. The CDR3 DNA reads TGCGCCAGCAGCTTGGACAGGATCTACGAGCAGTACTTC.

This clone was picked up a small number of times. The CDR3 sequence: CASRGQGTTGELFF. In DNA form, the CDR3 reads TGTGCCAGCAGGGGACAGGGGACCACCGGGGAGCTGTTTTTT. The chain joins TRBV6-1 to TRBJ2-2; 10 bases map to TRBD1. The CDR3 runs to 14 residues. With V trimmed by 6 bases and J by 4 bases, 2 bases remained unmatched. Germline values: CDR1 MNHNS, CDR2 SASEGT.

The chain has TRBV6-5 and TRBJ1-1; D perhaps matches TRBD1 (5 bases). The CDR3 is 12 amino acids. The germline V gene encodes CDR1 MNHEY and CDR2 SVGAGI. The V end lost 6 bases, the J end lost 6 bases, and 11 bases lay between the germline ends. The CDR3 here is CASSNRKAEAFF. CDR3 coding DNA: TGTGCCAGCAGCAACAGGAAAGCTGAAGCTTTCTTT.

This clone was counted at least ten times. The V and J genes are TRBV4-2 and TRBJ2-5; D might be TRBD1 (5 bases). V was shortened by 4 bases and J by 5 bases, with 5 bases between the two germline ends. CDR1 is LGHNA, CDR2 YNFKEQ, per germline. CDR3 length: 11 residues. The DNA of the CDR3 is TGTGCCAGCAGCCCAGGGGAGACCCAGTACTTC. This codes for CASSPGETQYF.

This clone was recorded a few times. CDR3 nucleotides: TGTGCCAGCAGCCAGGGACAGGGAATTGAAAAACTGTTTTTT. Translating it yields CASSQGQGIEKLFF. The chain carries TRBV11-2 and TRBJ1-4; 9 bases fit TRBD1. Germline CDR1 and CDR2: SGHAT and FQNNGV. This CDR3 has 14 residues. Losses at the gene ends were 5 bases for V and 7 bases for J; bases not matched to a gene: 5.

This clone was detected a few times. This chain uses TRBV19 with TRBJ1-2, with 8 positions matching TRBD1. Germline CDR1 reads LNHDA; CDR2 reads SQIVND (reference sequence). This CDR3 is built from 15 residues. The V gene end was trimmed by 6 bases and the J gene end by 4 bases; junction bases not matched to a gene: 10. The CDR3 is CASSQSGGLGYGYTF. CDR3 coding DNA: TGTGCCAGTAGCCAGTCAGGGGGCCTTGGCTATGGCTACACCTTC.

This clone was found a few times. The chain is built from TRBV9 and TRBJ2-3; D is possibly TRBD2 (9 bases). The ends were cut back, 4 bases at V and 5 bases at J, with 20 bases in the middle. CDR3 length: 16 amino acids. The germline gives CDR1 SGDLS, CDR2 YYNGEE. Written as DNA, the CDR3 is TGTGCCAGCAGCCCCAGGGGGCGGGGGGGCCAAGATACGCAGTATTTT. Encoded protein: CASSPRGRGGQDTQYF.

This clone is a singleton in its sample. The V gene is TRBV6-4, the J gene TRBJ2-3, with TRBD2 matching 8 bases. V trimming: 3 bases; J trimming: 1 base; junction bases outside the gene matches: 3. The CDR3 has 15 amino acids. Germline CDR1 reads MRHNA; CDR2 reads SNTAGT. CDR3 sequence (DNA): TGTGCCAGCAGTGATCGGGGGGGCCGCACAGATACGCAGTATTTT. Amino acids: CASSDRGGRTDTQYF.